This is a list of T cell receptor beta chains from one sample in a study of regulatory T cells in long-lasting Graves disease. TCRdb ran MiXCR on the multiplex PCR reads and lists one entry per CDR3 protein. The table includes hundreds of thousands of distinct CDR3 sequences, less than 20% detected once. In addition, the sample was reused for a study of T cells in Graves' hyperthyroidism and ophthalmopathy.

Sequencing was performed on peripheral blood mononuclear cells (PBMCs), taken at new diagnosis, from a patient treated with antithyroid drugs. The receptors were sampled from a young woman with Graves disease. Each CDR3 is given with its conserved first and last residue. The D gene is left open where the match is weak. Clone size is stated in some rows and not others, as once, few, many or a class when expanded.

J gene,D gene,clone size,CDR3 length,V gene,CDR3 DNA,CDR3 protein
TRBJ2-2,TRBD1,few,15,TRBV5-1,TGCGCCAGCAGCTCGTACACAGGGGCTGTCGGGGAGCTGTTTTTT,CASSSYTGAVGELFF
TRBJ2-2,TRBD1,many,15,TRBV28,TGTGCCAGCAGTTTCAGGGGGCTAAACACCGGGGAGCTGTTTTTT,CASSFRGLNTGELFF
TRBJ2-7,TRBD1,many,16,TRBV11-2,TGTGCCAGCAGCCTGCGACAGGGGCCATTTTCCTACGAGCAGTACTTC,CASSLRQGPFSYEQYF
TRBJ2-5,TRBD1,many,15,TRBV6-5,TGTGCCAGCAGTTTTCGACAGGGACATAGAGAGACCCAGTACTTC,CASSFRQGHRETQYF
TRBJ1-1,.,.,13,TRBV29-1,TGCAGCGCTGGCGCAGGGAAAGTGGTTGAAGCTTTCTTT,CSAGAGKVVEAFF
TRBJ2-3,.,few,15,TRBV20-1,TGCAGTGCTAGAGATATACAGGAGAGCACAGATACGCAGTATTTT,CSARDIQESTDTQYF
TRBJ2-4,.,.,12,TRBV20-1,TGCAGTGCTCTCGACCTGGGGAACATTCAGTACTTC,CSALDLGNIQYF
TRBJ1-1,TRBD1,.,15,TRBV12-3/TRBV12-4,TGTGCCAGCAGCCCTCCGACAGGGAGGGACACTGAAGCTTTCTTT,CASSPPTGRDTEAFF
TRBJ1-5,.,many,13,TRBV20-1,TGCAGTGCAAATGTTTGGGAGAGCCAGCCCCAGCATTTT,CSANVWESQPQHF
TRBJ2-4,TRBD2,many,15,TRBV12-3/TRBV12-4,TGTGCCAGCAGTGGGACTAGAATAACCAAAAACATTCAGTACTTC,CASSGTRITKNIQYF
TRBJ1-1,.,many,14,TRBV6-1,TGTGCCAGCTGCCGGTTTTTCATGAACACTGAAGCTTTCTTT,CASCRFFMNTEAFF
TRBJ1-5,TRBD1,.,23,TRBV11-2,TGTGCCAGCAGCACTAGTGTGGGACAGGGGGCCGGGAGGCTTCATTATAGCAATCAGCCCCAGCATTTT,CASSTSVGQGAGRLHYSNQPQHF
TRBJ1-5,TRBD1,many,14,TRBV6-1,TGTGCCAGCAGTGAAATAAGACAGGGTCAGCCCCAGCATTTT,CASSEIRQGQPQHF
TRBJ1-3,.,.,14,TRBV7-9,TGTGCCAGCAGCTTACCCAGGGGCGGAAACACCATATATTTT,CASSLPRGGNTIYF
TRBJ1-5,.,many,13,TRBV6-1,TGTGCCAGCATGCGGGGTAGCAATCAGCCCCAGCATTTT,CASMRGSNQPQHF
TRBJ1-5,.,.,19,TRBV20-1,TGCAGTGCTAGAGCAGACCCCGGGATTAAATTTTGGGGCAATCAGCCCCAGCATTTT,CSARADPGIKFWGNQPQHF
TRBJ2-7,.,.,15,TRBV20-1,TGCAGTGCTAGAGGAGCTAGCGCTTTTATCTACGAGCAGTACTTC,CSARGASAFIYEQYF
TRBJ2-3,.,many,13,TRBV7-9,TGTGCCAGCAGCTTAGCTCTGGCAGATACGCAGTATTTT,CASSLALADTQYF
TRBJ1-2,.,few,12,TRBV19,TGTGCCACACAACAGGGAAACTATGGCTACACCTTC,CATQQGNYGYTF
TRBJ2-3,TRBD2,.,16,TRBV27,TGTGCCAGCAGCAGGGCGGGAGGGCCCCCGGCAGATACGCAGTATTTT,CASSRAGGPPADTQYF
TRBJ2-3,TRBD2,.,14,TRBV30,TGTGCCTGTAAAGTGGGACTAGCCGGGGATACGCAGTATTTT,CACKVGLAGDTQYF
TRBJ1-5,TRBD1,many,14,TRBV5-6,TGTGCCAGCAGCTTGGGGGGACAGACTCAGCCCCAGCATTTT,CASSLGGQTQPQHF
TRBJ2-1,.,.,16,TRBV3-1,TGTGCCAGCAGCCAAGATGCGCGGAGCTCCTACAATGAGCAGTTCTTC,CASSQDARSSYNEQFF
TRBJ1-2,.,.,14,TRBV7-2,TGTGCCAGCAGCTTAAAAGCCGGTGACTATGGCTACACCTTC,CASSLKAGDYGYTF
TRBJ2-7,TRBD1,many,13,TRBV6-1,TGTGCCAGCAGCGGACAGGGGTTGTACGAGCAGTACTTC,CASSGQGLYEQYF
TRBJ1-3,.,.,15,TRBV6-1,TGTGCCAGCACCAGGACAGACTCCTCTGGAAACACCATATATTTT,CASTRTDSSGNTIYF
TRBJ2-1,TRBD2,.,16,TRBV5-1,TGCGCCAGCAGCTACGCTAGCGGGAAGTCCTACAATGAGCAGTTCTTC,CASSYASGKSYNEQFF
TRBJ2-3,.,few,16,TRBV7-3,TGTGCCAGCAGCACAGGACACGCCACCAGCACAGATACGCAGTATTTT,CASSTGHATSTDTQYF
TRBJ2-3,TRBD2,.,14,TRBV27,TGTGCCAGCAGGGAACTAGCGGACACAGATACGCAGTATTTT,CASRELADTDTQYF
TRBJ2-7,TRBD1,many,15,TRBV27,TGTGCCAGCAGATATACAGGGGCGAGCTCCTACGAGCAGTACTTC,CASRYTGASSYEQYF
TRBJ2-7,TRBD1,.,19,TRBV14,TGTGCCAGCAGCCAATCGCGGTTCGCAAAAGGGGGCTCCCCCTACGAGCAGTACTTC,CASSQSRFAKGGSPYEQYF
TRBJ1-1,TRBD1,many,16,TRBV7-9,TGTGCCAGCAGCCTCGCGGGACAGGGGGCGCGGGCTGAAGCTTTCTTT,CASSLAGQGARAEAFF
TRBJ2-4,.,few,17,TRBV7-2,TGTGCCAGCAGCTTAGGAGGGACTGGGGGAGCCAAAAACATTCAGTACTTC,CASSLGGTGGAKNIQYF
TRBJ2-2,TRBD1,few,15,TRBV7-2,TGTGCCAGCAGGATCCGGGACAGGGGGACCGGGGAGCTGTTTTTT,CASRIRDRGTGELFF
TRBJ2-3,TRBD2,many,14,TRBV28,TGTGCCAGCAGATCTAGCGGGAGAGGAGATACGCAGTATTTT,CASRSSGRGDTQYF
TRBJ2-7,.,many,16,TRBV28,TGTGCCAGCAGTTTTCCCAGCAGGGGTGAAACCTACGAGCAGTACTTC,CASSFPSRGETYEQYF
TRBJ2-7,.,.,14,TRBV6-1,TGTGCCAGCAGACCAACCGGAATCAGCTACGAGCAGTACTTC,CASRPTGISYEQYF
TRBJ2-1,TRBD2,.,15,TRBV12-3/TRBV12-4,TGTGCCACCACTCTAGCGGGAGGGCCGATTAATGAGCAGTTCTTC,CATTLAGGPINEQFF
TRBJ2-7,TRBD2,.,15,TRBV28,TGTGCCAGCAGCCCGACTAGCGGGGGACTATACGAGCAGTACTTC,CASSPTSGGLYEQYF
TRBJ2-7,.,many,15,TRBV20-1,TGCAGTGCTAGAGATCGGGCAGGGACACCCTACGAGCAGTACTTC,CSARDRAGTPYEQYF
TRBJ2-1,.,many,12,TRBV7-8,TGTGCCAGCAGCTTAGTAGTACCGAAGCAGTTCTTC,CASSLVVPKQFF
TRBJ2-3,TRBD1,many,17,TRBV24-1,TGTGCCACCAGTGAATCCGCGAGGACAGGAAGCACAGATACGCAGTATTTT,CATSESARTGSTDTQYF
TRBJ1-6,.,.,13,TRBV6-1,TGTGCCACCGCGTGGAGGGACAATTCACCCCTCCACTTT,CATAWRDNSPLHF
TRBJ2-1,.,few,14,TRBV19,TGTGCCAGTAGTATAGTTTCTAGTGGGGTTGAGCAGTTCTTC,CASSIVSSGVEQFF
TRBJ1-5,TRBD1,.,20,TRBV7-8,TGTGCCAGCAGCCCCCGGGGTAACCCGACAGGGTGGAGGAGCAATCAGCCCCAGCATTTT,CASSPRGNPTGWRSNQPQHF
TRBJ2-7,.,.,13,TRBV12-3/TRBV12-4,TGTGGCAGCAGTTTGTCCGCGGGCTACGAGCGGTACTTC,CGSSLSAGYERYF
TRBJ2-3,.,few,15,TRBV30,TGTGCCTCTAAACCTCGGGGGGCCGGCACAGATACGCAGTATTTT,CASKPRGAGTDTQYF
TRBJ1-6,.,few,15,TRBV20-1,TGCAGTGCTAGAGATCTTTATGGGGAGCGCTCACCCCTCCACTTT,CSARDLYGERSPLHF
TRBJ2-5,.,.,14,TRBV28,TGTGCCAGCAGTATCCCCGGCGGGGAAGAGACCCAGTACTTC,CASSIPGGEETQYF
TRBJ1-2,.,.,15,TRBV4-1,TGCGCCAGCAGCCAACTTATTACACCTAACTATGGCTACACCTTC,CASSQLITPNYGYTF
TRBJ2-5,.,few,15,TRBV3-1,TGTGCCAGCAGTCCTCATCGGAGGGGGCGAGAGACCCAGTACTTC,CASSPHRRGRETQYF
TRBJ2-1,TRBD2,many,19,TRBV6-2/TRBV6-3,TGTGCCAGCAGTTACTCATCGGGACTAGCGGGACGGTTCTACAATGAGCAGTTCTTC,CASSYSSGLAGRFYNEQFF
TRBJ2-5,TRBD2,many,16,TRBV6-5,TGTGCCAGCAGTTACGGGAAAGCGGAGGGAGGGGAGACCCAGTACTTC,CASSYGKAEGGETQYF
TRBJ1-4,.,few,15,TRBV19,TGTGCCAGTACCGTCAACTATGCAACTAATGAAAAACTGTTTTTT,CASTVNYATNEKLFF